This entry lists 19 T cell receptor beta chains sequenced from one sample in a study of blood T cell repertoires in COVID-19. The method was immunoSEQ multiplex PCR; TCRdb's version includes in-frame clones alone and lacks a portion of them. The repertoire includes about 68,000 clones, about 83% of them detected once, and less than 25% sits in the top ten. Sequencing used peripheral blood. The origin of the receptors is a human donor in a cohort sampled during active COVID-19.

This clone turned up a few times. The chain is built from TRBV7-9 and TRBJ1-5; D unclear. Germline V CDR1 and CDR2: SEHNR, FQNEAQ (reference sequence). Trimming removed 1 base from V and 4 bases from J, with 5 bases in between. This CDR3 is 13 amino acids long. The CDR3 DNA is TGTGCCAGCAGCTTAGGGCATAATCAGCCCCAGCATTTT. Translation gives CASSLGHNQPQHF. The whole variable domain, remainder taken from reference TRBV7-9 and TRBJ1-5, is DTGVSQNPRHKITKRGQNVTFRCDPISEHNRLYWYRQTLGQGPEFLTYFQNEAQLEKSRLLSDRFSAERPKGSFSTLEIQRTEQGDSAMYLCASSLGHNQPQHFGDGTRLSIL.

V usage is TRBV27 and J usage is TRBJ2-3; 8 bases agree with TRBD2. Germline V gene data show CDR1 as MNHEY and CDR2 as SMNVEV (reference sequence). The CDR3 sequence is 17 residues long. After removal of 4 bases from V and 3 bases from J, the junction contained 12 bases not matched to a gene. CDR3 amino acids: CASSSWGGSGVTDTQYF. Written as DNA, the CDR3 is TGTGCCAGCAGTTCATGGGGAGGTAGCGGGGTTACAGATACGCAGTATTTT.

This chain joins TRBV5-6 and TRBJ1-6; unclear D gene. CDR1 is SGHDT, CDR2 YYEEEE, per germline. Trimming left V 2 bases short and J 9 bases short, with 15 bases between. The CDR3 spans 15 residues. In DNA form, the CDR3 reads TGTGCCAGCAGCTTTATCAGGCAGTCTGGTTCACCCCTCCACTTT. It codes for CASSFIRQSGSPLHF.

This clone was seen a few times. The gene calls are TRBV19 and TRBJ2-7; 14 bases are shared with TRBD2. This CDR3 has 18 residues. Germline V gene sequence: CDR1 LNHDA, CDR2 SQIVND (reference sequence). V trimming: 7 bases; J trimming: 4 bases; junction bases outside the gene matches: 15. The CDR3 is CASTGTSGGTEPVYEQYF. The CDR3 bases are TGTGCCAGTACCGGGACTAGCGGGGGCACCGAGCCCGTTTACGAGCAGTACTTC.

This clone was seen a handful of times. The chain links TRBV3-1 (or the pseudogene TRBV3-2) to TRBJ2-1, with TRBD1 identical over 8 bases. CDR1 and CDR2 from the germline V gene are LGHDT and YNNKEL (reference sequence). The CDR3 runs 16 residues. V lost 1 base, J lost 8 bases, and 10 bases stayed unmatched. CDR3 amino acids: CASSQGAGQGIHEQFF. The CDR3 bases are TGTGCCAGCAGCCAAGGCGCTGGACAGGGTATCCATGAGCAGTTCTTC.

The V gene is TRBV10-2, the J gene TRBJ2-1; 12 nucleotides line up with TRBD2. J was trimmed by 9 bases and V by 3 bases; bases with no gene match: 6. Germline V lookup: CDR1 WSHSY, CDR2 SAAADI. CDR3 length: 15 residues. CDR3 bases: TGCGCCAGCAGTGATCCTAGCGGGAGGGCCAGTGAGCAGTTCTTC. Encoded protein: CASSDPSGRASEQFF.

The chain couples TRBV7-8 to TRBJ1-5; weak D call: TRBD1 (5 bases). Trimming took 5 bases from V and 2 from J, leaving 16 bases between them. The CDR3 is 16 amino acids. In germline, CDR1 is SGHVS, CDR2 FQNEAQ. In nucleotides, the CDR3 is TGTGCCAGCAGCCCTTCGTTAGACAGTCGCAATCAGCCCCAGCATTTT. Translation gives CASSPSLDSRNQPQHF.

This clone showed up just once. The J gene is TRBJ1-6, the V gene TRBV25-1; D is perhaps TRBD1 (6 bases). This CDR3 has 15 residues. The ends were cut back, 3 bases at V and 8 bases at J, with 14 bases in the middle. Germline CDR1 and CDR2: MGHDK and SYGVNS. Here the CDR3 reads CASSDHRVIHSPLHF. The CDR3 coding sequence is TGTGCCAGCAGTGACCACAGGGTTATACATTCACCCCTCCACTTT.

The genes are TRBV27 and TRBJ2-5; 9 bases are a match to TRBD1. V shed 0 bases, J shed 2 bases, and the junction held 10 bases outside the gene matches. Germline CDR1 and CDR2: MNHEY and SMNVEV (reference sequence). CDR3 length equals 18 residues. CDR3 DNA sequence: TGTGCCAGCAGTTTATCCCCCGCCGGGACAGGGAGTCAAGAGACCCAGTACTTC. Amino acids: CASSLSPAGTGSQETQYF.

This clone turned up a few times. CDR3 residues: CASSGSTGRNTGELFF. The CDR3 nucleotides read TGTGCCAGCAGCGGCTCGACAGGGAGAAACACCGGGGAGCTGTTTTTT. J is TRBJ2-2 and V is TRBV7-8, with 7 nucleotides matching TRBD1. The CDR3 is 16 residues long. Germline V gives CDR1 SGHVS, CDR2 FQNEAQ. V was pared by 5 bases and J by 2 bases, with 8 bases of the junction left unmatched.

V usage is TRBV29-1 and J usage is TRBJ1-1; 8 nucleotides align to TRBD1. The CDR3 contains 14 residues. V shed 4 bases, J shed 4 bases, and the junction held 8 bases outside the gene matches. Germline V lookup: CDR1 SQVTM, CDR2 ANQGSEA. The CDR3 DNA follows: TGCAGCGTTGTGCAGGGGGCTGTCATCACTGAAGCTTTCTTT. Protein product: CSVVQGAVITEAFF.

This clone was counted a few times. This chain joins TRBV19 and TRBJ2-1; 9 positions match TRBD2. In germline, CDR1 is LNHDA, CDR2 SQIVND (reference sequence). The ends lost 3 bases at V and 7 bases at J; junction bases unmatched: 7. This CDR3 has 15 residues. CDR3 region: CASSIYSGSTNEQFF. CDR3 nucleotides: TGTGCCAGTAGTATTTATAGCGGGAGCACGAATGAGCAGTTCTTC.

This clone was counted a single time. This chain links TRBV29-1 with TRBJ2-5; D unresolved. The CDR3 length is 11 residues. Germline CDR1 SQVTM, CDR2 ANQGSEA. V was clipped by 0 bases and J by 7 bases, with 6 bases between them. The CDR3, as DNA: TGCAGCGTTGAAGATTCAGGGACCCAGTACTTC. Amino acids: CSVEDSGTQYF.

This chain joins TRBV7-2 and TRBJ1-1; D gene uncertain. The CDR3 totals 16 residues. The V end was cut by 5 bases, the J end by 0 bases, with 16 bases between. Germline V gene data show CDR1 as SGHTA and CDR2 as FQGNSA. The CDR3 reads CASSANPDMMNTEAFF. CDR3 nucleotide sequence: TGTGCCAGCAGCGCGAACCCCGACATGATGAACACTGAAGCTTTCTTT.

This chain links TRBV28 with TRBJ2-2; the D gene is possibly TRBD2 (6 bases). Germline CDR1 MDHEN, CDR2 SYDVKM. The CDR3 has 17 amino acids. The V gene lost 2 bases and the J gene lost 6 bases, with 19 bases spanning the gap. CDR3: CASSLGWGGVKAGELFF. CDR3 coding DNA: TGTGCCAGCAGTTTAGGCTGGGGCGGGGTGAAGGCCGGGGAGCTGTTTTTT. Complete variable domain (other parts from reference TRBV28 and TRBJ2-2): DVKVTQSSRYLVKRTGEKVFLECVQDMDHENMFWYRQDPGLGLRLIYFSYDVKMKEKGDIPEGYSVSREKKERFSLILESASTNQTSMYLCASSLGWGGVKAGELFFGEGSRLTVL.

Here the CDR3 DNA reads TGTGCCAGCAGCTGGGACAGGACTAATGAAAAACTGTTTTTT. Residues: CASSWDRTNEKLFF. This chain joins TRBV6-5 and TRBJ1-4; 8 positions match TRBD1. In germline, CDR1 is MNHEY, CDR2 SVGAGI. The CDR3 length is 14 residues. With V trimmed by 6 bases and J by 2 bases, 2 bases remained unmatched.

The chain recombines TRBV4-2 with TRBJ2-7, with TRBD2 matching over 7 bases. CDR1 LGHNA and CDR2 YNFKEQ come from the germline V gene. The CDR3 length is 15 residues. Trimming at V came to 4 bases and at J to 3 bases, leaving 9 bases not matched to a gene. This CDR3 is CASSPGGSGSYEQYF. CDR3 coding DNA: TGTGCCAGCAGCCCGGGGGGTAGCGGCAGCTACGAGCAGTACTTC.

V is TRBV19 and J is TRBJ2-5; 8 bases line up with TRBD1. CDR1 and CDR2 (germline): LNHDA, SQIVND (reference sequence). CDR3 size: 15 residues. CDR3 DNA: TGTGCTCTATCAGGGGGCGCCGCCCCAGGGGAGACCCAGTACTTC. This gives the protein CALSGGAAPGETQYF.

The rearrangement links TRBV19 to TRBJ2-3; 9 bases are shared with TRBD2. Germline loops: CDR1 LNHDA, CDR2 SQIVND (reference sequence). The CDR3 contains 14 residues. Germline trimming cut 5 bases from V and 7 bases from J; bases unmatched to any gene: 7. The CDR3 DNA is TGTGCCAGTAGTGCCTTAGCGGGGGCCAATACGCAGTATTTT. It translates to CASSALAGANTQYF.